This T cell receptor beta chain derives from a study of OX40 agonist ivuxolimab in advanced cancers. About the research overall: Three patients got partial responses; one had hepatocellular carcinoma and two had cutaneous melanoma.

Trimming took off 5 bases at V and 5 bases at J, with 12 bases between the two ends. This CDR3 spans 13 amino acids. CDR1 is SGHTA, CDR2 FQGNSA, per germline. The protocol was immunoSEQ multiplex PCR, while the TCRdb copy is restricted to in-frame clones and leaves out a portion. The sample has roughly 34,000 clones, around 80% seen once. The genes are TRBV7-2 and TRBJ2-5; D is unclear. The sample in question was CD4+ or CD8+ T cells sorted from blood, obtained in a trial of the OX40 agonist ivuxolimab. The sequence was obtained from an adult with an advanced solid tumor such as melanoma, head and neck, liver or kidney cancer. The CDR3 nucleotides are TGTGCCAGCAGCGGTCCCCCTACGGAGACCCAGTACTTC. It is translated as CASSGPPTETQYF.